What follows is one TCR beta chain and its context. Its antigen is unknown. The data were obtained in a study of T cells expressing NK-cell markers. As for the study in general: Sorted CD3+CD56+NKG2C+, CD3+CD56+NKG2C- and CD3+CD56-NKG2C+ T cells provided the TCR beta repertoires. Of eight sequenced donors, seven were HCMV-seropositive and one HCMV-seronegative.

The study, taken as a whole, reports: Certain NKG2C+ T cell clones were expanded, and their HCMV specificity remained unclear. One observes that, in a few donors, these clonotypes were also the leading ones within the CD3+CD56-NKG2C+ fraction.

Reanalyzing the 5' RACE reads, TCRdb keeps one entry per CDR3 protein, without DNA. The sample data list about 460,000 distinct CDR3 sequences. From germline, CDR1 is SQVTM and CDR2 ANQGSEA. This CDR3 region has 12 residues. The sequencing input was blood T cells: a sorted CD56 or NKG2C T cell subset, CD4+ or CD8+ T cells, or bulk PBMC T cells (not recorded which). This sequence joins TRBV29-1 and TRBJ2-7; TCRdb proposes TRBD2, but this gene call is untestable without DNA. The sequence derives from a woman aged 45-60 years in good health. The CDR3 is CSVDLLEGDQYF.